The clone carrying this TCR beta chain was counted a few times. The antigen is unknown. These data belong to a study of blood T cells in healthy people across ages. Regarding the study as a whole: More naive CD4+ cells and higher diversity were found in long-lived than in aged donors.

Using a J-beta primer mix together with a sample-barcoded 5' primer, a second PCR was run for roughly 7 to 12 cycles. Each sample provided no less than 2.5 million CDR3-containing paired-end reads. Each CDR3 protein is one row after TCRdb ran MiXCR on the 5' RACE reads. This table has some 760,000 distinct CDR3 sequences, more than 20% appearing once. Drawing of peripheral blood yielded roughly 9.8 milliliters from each donor. With 0 bases removed from V and 2 bases from J, the gap between germline ends came to 9 bases. Germline V gene data show CDR1 as DFQATT and CDR2 as SNEGSKA (reference sequence). The length of the CDR3 is 14 residues. These records were also assigned to another study, of T cells of mothers and their children.

The specimen was blood. This chain connects TRBV20-1 to TRBJ2-3; no definite D call. The TCR was taken from a boy younger than 18 in good health. The CDR3 DNA is TGCAGTGCTAGAGATAGGTTCTACACAGATACGCAGTATTTT. Protein sequence: CSARDRFYTDTQYF.